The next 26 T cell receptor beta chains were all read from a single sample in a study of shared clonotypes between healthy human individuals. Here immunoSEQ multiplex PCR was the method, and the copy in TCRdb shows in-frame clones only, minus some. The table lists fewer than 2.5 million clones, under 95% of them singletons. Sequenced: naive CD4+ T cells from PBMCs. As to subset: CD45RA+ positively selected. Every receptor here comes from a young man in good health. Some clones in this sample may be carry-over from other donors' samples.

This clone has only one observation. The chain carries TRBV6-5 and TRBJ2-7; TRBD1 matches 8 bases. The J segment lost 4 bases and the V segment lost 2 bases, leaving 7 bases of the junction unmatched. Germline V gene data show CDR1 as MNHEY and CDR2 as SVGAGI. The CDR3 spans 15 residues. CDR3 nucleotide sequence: TGTGCCAGCAGTTACCGACCCGGACAGGGTTACGAGCAGTACTTC. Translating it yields CASSYRPGQGYEQYF.

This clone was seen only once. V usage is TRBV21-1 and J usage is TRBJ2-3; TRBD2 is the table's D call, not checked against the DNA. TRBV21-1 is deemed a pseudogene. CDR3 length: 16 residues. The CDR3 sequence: CASSKEAGKLTDTQYF. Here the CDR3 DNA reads TGTGCCAGCAGCAAGGAAGCGGGAAAGCTCACAGATACGCAGTATTTT.

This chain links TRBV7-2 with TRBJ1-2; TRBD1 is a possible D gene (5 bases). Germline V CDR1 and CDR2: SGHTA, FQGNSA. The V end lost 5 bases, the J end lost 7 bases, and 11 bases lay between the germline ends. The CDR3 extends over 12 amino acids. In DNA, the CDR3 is TGTGCCAGCAGCCTGCGACAGTTTGGCTACACCTTC. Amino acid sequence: CASSLRQFGYTF.

The CDR3 DNA sequence: TGTGCCAGCAGCTCTCACCTGGACTGGGTGAACACCGGGGAGCTGTTTTTT. Translated, it gives CASSSHLDWVNTGELFF. V gene TRBV9 combines with J gene TRBJ2-2; TRBD2 is a possible D gene (5 bases). From germline, CDR1 is SGDLS and CDR2 YYNGEE. The CDR3 totals 17 residues. V gave up 4 bases and J gave up 1 base, with 17 bases separating them.

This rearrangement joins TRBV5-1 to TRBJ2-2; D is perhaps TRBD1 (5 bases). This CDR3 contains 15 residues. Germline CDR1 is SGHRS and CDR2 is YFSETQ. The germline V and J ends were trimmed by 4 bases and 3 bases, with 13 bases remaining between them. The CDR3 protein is CASSPIQADTGELFF. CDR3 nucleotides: TGCGCCAGCAGCCCGATACAGGCGGACACCGGGGAGCTGTTTTTT.

The CDR3 region is CASSPSGNEQFF. The CDR3 bases are TGTGCCAGCAGCCCTAGCGGCAATGAGCAGTTCTTC. V is TRBV7-9 and J is TRBJ2-1; the match to TRBD2 covers 7 bases. CDR3 length equals 12 residues. The germline V gene has CDR1 SEHNR and CDR2 FQNEAQ (reference sequence). V was clipped by 5 bases and J by 6 bases; unmatched bases: 1.

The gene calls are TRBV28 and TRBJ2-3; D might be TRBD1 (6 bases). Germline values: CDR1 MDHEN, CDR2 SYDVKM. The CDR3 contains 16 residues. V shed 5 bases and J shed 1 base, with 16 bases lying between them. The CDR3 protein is CASSPATGLGTDTQYF. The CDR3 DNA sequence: TGTGCCAGCAGTCCAGCGACAGGACTGGGCACAGATACGCAGTATTTT.

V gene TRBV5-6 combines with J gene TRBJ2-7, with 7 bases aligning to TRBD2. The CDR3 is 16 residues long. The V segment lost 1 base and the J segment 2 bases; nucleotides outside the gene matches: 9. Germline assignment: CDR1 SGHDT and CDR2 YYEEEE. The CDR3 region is CASSLSSSGLPYEQYF. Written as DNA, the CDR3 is TGTGCCAGCAGCTTGTCCTCTAGCGGCCTCCCCTACGAGCAGTACTTC.

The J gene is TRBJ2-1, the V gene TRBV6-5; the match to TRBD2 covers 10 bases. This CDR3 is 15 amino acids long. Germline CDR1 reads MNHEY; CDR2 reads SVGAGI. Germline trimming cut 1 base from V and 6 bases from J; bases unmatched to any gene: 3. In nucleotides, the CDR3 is TGTGCCAGCAGTTACTTCACTAGCGGGGCCAATGAGCAGTTCTTC. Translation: CASSYFTSGANEQFF.

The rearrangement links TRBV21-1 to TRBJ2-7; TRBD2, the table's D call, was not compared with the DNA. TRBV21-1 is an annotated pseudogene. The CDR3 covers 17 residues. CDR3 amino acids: CASSKEAGGSLHYEQYF. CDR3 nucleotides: TGTGCCAGCAGCAAAGAGGCAGGCGGGAGCCTCCACTACGAGCAGTACTTC.

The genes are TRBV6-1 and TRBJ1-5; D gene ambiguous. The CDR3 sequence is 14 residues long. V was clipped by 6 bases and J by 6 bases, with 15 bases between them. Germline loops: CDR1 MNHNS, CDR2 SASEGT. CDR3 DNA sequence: TGTGCCAGCAGCATAGACTCGAGTAGTCAGCCCCAGCATTTT. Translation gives CASSIDSSSQPQHF.

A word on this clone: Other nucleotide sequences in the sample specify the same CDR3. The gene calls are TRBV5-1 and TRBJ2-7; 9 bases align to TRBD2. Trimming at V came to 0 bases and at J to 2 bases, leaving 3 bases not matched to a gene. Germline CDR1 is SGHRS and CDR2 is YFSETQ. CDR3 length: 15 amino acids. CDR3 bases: TGCGCCAGCAGCTTGGGACTAGCGGAGACCTACGAGCAGTACTTC. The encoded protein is CASSLGLAETYEQYF.

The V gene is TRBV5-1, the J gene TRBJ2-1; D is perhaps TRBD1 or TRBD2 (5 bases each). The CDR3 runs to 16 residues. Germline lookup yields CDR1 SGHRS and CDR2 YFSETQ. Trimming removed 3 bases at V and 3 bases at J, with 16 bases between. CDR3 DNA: TGCGCCAGCAGCTCCCGGGAACCCACAGGCTACAATGAGCAGTTCTTC. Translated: CASSSREPTGYNEQFF.

For the CDR3, the DNA is TGTGCCAGCAGCTACCGGACTAGCGGGAGAAATGAGCAGTTCTTC. Its translation: CASSYRTSGRNEQFF. This chain links TRBV11-3 with TRBJ2-1; 13 bases are shared with TRBD2. Looked up from germline, CDR1 is SGHNT and CDR2 is YENEEA. The CDR3 loop spans 15 amino acids. V lost 4 bases, J lost 7 bases, and 4 bases stayed unmatched.

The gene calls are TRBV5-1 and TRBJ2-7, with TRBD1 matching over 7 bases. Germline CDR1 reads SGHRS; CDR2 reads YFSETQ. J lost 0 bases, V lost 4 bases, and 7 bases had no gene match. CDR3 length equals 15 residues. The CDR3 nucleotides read TGCGCCAGCAGCCGGGACAGCCACTCCTCCTACGAGCAGTACTTC. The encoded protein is CASSRDSHSSYEQYF.

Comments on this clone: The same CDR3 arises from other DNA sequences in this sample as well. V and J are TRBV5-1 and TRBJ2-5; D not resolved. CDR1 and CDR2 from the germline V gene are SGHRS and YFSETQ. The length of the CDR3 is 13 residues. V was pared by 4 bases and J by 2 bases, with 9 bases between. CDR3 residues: CASSLVTQETQYF. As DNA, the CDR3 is TGCGCCAGCAGCCTAGTTACTCAAGAGACCCAGTACTTC.

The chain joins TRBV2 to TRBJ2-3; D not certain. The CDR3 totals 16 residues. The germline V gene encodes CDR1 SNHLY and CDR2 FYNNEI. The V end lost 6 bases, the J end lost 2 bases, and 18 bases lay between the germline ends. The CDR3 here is CASRSDASEPTDTQYF. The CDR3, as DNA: TGTGCCAGCAGGTCGGACGCCAGCGAACCCACAGATACGCAGTATTTT. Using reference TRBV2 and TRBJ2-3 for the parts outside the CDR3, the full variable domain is EPEVTQTPSHQVTQMGQEVILRCVPISNHLYFYWYRQILGQKVEFLVSFYNNEISEKSEIFDDQFSVERPDGSNFTLKIRSTKLEDSAMYFCASRSDASEPTDTQYFGPGTRLTVL.

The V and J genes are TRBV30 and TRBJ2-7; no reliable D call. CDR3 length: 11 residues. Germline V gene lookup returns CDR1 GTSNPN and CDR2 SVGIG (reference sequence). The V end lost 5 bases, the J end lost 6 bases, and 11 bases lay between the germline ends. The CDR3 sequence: CAWGHGFEQYF. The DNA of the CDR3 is TGTGCCTGGGGGCACGGGTTCGAGCAGTACTTC.

DNA of the CDR3: TGTGCCAGCAGCTCTGCCCCGAGGAGCTCCTACGAGCAGTACTTC. Translating it yields CASSSAPRSSYEQYF. The V and J genes are TRBV7-6 and TRBJ2-7; D is unclear. The CDR3 runs to 15 residues. V lost 4 bases, J lost 0 bases, and 13 bases lay in between. Germline V gene lookup returns CDR1 SGHVS and CDR2 FNYEAQ.

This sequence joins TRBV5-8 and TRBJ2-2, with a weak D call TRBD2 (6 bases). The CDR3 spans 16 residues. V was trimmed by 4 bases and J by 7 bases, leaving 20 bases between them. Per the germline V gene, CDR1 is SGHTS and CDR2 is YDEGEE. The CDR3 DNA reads TGTGCCAGCAGCCCACAGACTAGTTTGGGGAACGGGGAGCTGTTTTTT. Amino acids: CASSPQTSLGNGELFF.

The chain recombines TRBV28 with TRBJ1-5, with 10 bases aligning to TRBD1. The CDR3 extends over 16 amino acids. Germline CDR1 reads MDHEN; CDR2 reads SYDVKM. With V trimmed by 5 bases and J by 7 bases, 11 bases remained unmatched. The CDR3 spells CASSPRDRGMKQPQHF. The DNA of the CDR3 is TGTGCCAGCAGTCCCCGGGACAGGGGAATGAAGCAGCCCCAGCATTTT.

CDR3 sequence (DNA): TGTGCCAGCAGCCCGGAAGTTGGCCAGCCCCAGCATTTT. Protein product: CASSPEVGQPQHF. The chain combines TRBV7-9 with TRBJ1-5; unclear D gene. Between the trimmed V and J ends, which lost 5 bases and 7 bases, there was a span of 12 bases. This CDR3 has 13 residues. Germline CDR1 reads SEHNR; CDR2 reads FQNEAQ (reference sequence).

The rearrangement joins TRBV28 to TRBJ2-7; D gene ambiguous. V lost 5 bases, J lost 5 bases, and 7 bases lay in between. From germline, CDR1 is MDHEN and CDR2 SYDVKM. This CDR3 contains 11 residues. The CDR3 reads CASSRENEQYF. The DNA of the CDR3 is TGTGCCAGCAGTAGAGAAAACGAGCAGTACTTC.

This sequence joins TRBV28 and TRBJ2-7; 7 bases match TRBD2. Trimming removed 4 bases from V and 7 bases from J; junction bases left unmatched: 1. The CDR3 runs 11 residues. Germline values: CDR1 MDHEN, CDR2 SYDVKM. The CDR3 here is CASSWGLEQYF. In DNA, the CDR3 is TGTGCCAGCAGTTGGGGACTAGAGCAGTACTTC.

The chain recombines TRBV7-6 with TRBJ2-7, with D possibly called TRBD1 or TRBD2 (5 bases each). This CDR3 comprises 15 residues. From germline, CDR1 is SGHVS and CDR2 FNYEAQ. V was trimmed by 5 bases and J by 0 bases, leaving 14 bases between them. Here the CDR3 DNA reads TGTGCCAGCAGCCCTACCGGGACGGCCTCCTACGAGCAGTACTTC. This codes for CASSPTGTASYEQYF.

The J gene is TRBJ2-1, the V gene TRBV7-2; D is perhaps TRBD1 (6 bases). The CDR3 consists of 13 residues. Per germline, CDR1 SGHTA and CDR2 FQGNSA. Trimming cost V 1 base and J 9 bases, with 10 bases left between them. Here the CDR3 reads CASSLGQGREQFF. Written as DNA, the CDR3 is TGTGCCAGCAGCTTAGGGCAGGGGCGTGAGCAGTTCTTC.